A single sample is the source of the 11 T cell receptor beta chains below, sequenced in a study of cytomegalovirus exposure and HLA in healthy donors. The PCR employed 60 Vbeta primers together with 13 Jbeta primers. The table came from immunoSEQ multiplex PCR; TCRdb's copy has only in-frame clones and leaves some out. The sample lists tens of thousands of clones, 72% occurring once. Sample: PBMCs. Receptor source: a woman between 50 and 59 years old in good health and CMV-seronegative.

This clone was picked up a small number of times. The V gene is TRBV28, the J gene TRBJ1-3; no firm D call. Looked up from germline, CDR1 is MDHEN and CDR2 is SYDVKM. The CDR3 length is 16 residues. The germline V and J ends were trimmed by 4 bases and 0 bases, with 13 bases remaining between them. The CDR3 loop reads CASSSHGLTSGNTIYF. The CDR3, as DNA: TGTGCCAGCAGTTCCCATGGACTCACCTCTGGAAACACCATATATTTT. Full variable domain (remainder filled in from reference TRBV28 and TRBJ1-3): DVKVTQSSRYLVKRTGEKVFLECVQDMDHENMFWYRQDPGLGLRLIYFSYDVKMKEKGDIPEGYSVSREKKERFSLILESASTNQTSMYLCASSSHGLTSGNTIYFGEGSWLTVV.

CDR3 in amino acids: CAISGGGEQFF. The CDR3 DNA sequence: TGTGCCATCAGTGGAGGCGGAGAGCAGTTCTTC. The V and J genes are TRBV10-3 and TRBJ2-1; no reliable D call. The CDR3 has 11 amino acids. V was cut by 4 bases and J by 10 bases, with 8 bases left in between. Per germline, CDR1 ENHRY and CDR2 SYGVKD.

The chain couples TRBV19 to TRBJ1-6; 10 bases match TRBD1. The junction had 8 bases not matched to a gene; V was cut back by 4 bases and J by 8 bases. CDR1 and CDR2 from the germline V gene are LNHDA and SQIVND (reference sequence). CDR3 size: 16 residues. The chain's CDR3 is CASSTYGTGDHSPLHF. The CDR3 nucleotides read TGTGCCAGTAGTACATACGGGACAGGGGATCATTCACCCCTCCACTTT.

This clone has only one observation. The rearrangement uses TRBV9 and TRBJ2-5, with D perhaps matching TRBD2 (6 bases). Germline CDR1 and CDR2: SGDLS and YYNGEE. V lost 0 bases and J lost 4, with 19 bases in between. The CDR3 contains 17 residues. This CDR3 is CASSVGRRGGGSETQYF. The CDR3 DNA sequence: TGTGCCAGCAGCGTAGGGCGAAGGGGTGGGGGGTCAGAGACCCAGTACTTC.

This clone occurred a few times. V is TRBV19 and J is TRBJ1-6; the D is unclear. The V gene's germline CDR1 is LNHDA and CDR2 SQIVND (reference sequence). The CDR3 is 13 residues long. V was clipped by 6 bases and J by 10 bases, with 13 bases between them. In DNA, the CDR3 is TGTGCCAGTAGCGCCACAGTCAAATCACCCCTCCACTTT. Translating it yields CASSATVKSPLHF.

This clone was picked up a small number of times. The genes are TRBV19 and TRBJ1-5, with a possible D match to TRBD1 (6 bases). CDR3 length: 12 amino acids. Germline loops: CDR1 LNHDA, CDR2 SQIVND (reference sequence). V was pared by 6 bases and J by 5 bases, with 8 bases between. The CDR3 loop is CASRGADQPQHF. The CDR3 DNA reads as TGTGCCAGTAGGGGGGCTGATCAGCCCCAGCATTTT. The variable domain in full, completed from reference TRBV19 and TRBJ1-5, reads DGGITQSPKYLFRKEGQNVTLSCEQNLNHDAMYWYRQDPGQGLRLIYYSQIVNDFQKGDIAEGYSVSREKKESFPLTVTSAQKNPTAFYLCASRGADQPQHFGDGTRLSIL.

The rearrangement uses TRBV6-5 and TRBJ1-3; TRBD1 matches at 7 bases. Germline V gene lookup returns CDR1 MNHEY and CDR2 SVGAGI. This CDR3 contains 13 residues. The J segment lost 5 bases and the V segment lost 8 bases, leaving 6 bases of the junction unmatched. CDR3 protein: CASRQGIRNTIYF. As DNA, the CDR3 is TGTGCCAGCCGACAGGGTATTAGAAACACCATATATTTT.

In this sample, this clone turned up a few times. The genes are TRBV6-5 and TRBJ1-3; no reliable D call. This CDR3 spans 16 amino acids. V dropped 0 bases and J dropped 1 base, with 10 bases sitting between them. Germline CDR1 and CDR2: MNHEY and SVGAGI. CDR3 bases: TGTGCCAGCAGTTACTCCGTAATAGCTTCTGGAAACACCATATATTTT. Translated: CASSYSVIASGNTIYF.

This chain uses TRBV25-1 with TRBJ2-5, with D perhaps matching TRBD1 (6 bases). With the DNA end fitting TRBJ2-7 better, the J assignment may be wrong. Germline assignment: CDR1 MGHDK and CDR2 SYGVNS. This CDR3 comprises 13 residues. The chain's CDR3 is CASSGQGNYEQYF. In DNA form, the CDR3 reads TGTGCCAGCAGTGGCCAGGGGAACTACGAGCAGTACTTC.

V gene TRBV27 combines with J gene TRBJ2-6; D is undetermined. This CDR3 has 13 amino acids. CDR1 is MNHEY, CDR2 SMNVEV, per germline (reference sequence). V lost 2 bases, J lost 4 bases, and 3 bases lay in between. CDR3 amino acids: CASSLRGANVLTF. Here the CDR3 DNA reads TGTGCCAGCAGTTTACGGGGGGCCAACGTCCTGACTTTC.

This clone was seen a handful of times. The CDR3 protein is CASSLRESNYGYTF. As DNA, the CDR3 is TGCGCCAGCAGCCTCAGGGAATCTAACTATGGCTACACCTTC. The rearrangement joins TRBV5-1 to TRBJ1-2; D may be TRBD1 (5 bases). This CDR3 contains 14 residues. The germline CDR1 and CDR2 sequences are SGHRS and YFSETQ. The V gene lost 4 bases and the J gene lost 0 bases, with 10 bases spanning the gap.